This T cell receptor (beta chain) appears in the sequencing data of a study of T cell repertoires in cytomegalovirus infection. This CDR3 region has 13 residues. Germline CDR1 and CDR2: DFQATT and SNEGSKA (reference sequence). V dropped 6 bases and J dropped 1 base, with 13 bases sitting between them. One entry per CDR3 protein results from TCRdb running MiXCR on the reads. Counted here are 510,000 or so distinct CDR3 sequences, less than 30% occurring once; the ten biggest clones make up roughly an eighth. The chain uses TRBV20-1 and TRBJ2-7, with D perhaps TRBD2 (5 bases). Sequencing used PBMCs. The clonotype originates from a human donor in good health (CMV status not recorded). Some clones in this sample may be carry-over from other donors' samples. The CDR3 nucleotides read TGCAGTGCCGCCCGAGGGAAATCCTACGAGCAGTACTTC. Translation: CSAARGKSYEQYF.